The 16 T cell receptor beta chains listed next were all sequenced from one sample in a study of blood T cell repertoires in COVID-19. TCRdb's copy holds only in-frame clones and misses some; the assay was immunoSEQ multiplex PCR. This sample yields around 300,000 clones, of which 88% are seen a single time; 1.6% belongs to the top ten. Source material: peripheral blood. The receptors originated from a young woman with COVID-19, enrolled during active disease.

This sequence joins TRBV7-9 and TRBJ2-3, with TRBD2 as a possible D gene (6 bases). The germline V gene has CDR1 SEHNR and CDR2 FQNEAQ (reference sequence). The V end lost 8 bases, the J end lost 0 bases, and 9 bases lay between the germline ends. The CDR3 sequence is 13 residues long. The CDR3 DNA follows: TGTGCCAGCCTGGAGGGTAGCACAGATACGCAGTATTTT. Residues: CASLEGSTDTQYF.

The genes are TRBV3-1 (or the pseudogene TRBV3-2) and TRBJ2-5, with D perhaps TRBD2 (6 bases). Trimming removed 0 bases from V and 2 bases from J, with 10 bases in between. Germline V gives CDR1 LGHDT, CDR2 YNNKEL (reference sequence). The CDR3 covers 15 residues. CDR3 residues: CASSQDSGDQETQYF. For the CDR3, the DNA is TGTGCCAGCAGCCAAGATTCGGGGGATCAAGAGACCCAGTACTTC.

Points on this clone: Germline is not matched at one junction end, which may reflect a read error. This chain uses TRBV2 with TRBJ1-6, with a tentative D call TRBD1 (5 bases). Germline CDR1 SNHLY, CDR2 FYNNEI. The CDR3 sequence is 13 residues long. In DNA, the CDR3 is TGCGCCGGGAAGGACATCTATAATTCACCCCTCCACTTT. Protein product: CAGKDIYNSPLHF.

CDR3 in DNA: TGTGCCAGCTCCCGCACGGGGTTTGAAGCTTTCTTT. Its protein product is CASSRTGFEAFF. The chain employs TRBV3-1 (or the pseudogene TRBV3-2) and TRBJ1-1; D not certain. The V end was cut by 8 bases, the J end by 7 bases, with 14 bases between. CDR3 length: 12 amino acids. Looked up from germline, CDR1 is LGHDT and CDR2 is YNNKEL (reference sequence).

This rearrangement joins TRBV2 to TRBJ2-3; D gene unclear. Germline V gives CDR1 SNHLY, CDR2 FYNNEI. CDR3 length equals 13 residues. Trimming removed 7 bases at V and 4 bases at J, with 12 bases between. This CDR3 is CASTLDSPDTQYF. CDR3 sequence (DNA): TGTGCCAGCACCTTAGATTCCCCAGATACGCAGTATTTT.

The chain has TRBV5-8 and TRBJ1-1; D not resolved. Germline lookup yields CDR1 SGHTS and CDR2 YDEGEE. The CDR3 is made up of 11 amino acids. Between the trimmed V and J ends, which lost 3 bases and 10 bases, there was a span of 10 bases. The CDR3 region is CASSSVYGAFF. The CDR3 bases are TGTGCCAGCAGCTCGGTTTATGGAGCTTTCTTT.

This clone has only a few counts. This chain uses TRBV5-1 with TRBJ2-3, with D perhaps matching TRBD2 (6 bases). Germline V CDR1 and CDR2: SGHRS, YFSETQ. The CDR3 runs to 14 residues. Trimming took 0 bases from V and 2 from J, leaving 7 bases between them. CDR3 residues: CASSLGEATDTQYF. DNA of the CDR3: TGCGCCAGCAGCTTGGGGGAGGCCACAGATACGCAGTATTTT.

This chain connects TRBV7-8 to TRBJ2-1, with D possibly matching TRBD2 (5 bases). The CDR3 spans 13 residues. V was shortened by 1 base and J by 6 bases, with 7 bases between the two germline ends. Germline V gene sequence: CDR1 SGHVS, CDR2 FQNEAQ. The CDR3 nucleotides are TGTGCCAGCAGCTTAGGGACTGGCAATGAGCAGTTCTTC. The encoded protein is CASSLGTGNEQFF.

The V call is TRBV7-9, the J call TRBJ1-1; the D gene is possibly TRBD1 (6 bases). The CDR3 sequence is 13 residues long. CDR1 is SEHNR and CDR2 is FQNEAQ in the germline V gene (reference sequence). Trimming stripped 4 bases from V and 6 bases from J, with 12 bases between. In DNA form, the CDR3 reads TGTGCCAGCAGCTCCCTAGGACAGCCTGAAGCTTTCTTT. Translating it yields CASSSLGQPEAFF. Filled out from reference TRBV7-9 and TRBJ1-1, the complete variable domain reads DTGVSQNPRHKITKRGQNVTFRCDPISEHNRLYWYRQTLGQGPEFLTYFQNEAQLEKSRLLSDRFSAERPKGSFSTLEIQRTEQGDSAMYLCASSSLGQPEAFFGQGTRLTVV.

J is TRBJ1-3 and V is TRBV2; weak D call: TRBD1 (6 bases). The CDR3 consists of 14 residues. The germline V gene has CDR1 SNHLY and CDR2 FYNNEI. V lost 3 bases, J lost 5 bases, and 11 bases lay in between. The CDR3 DNA sequence: TGTGCCAGCAGTGACCAGGGGATAAGAAACACCATATATTTT. This encodes CASSDQGIRNTIYF.

The V gene is TRBV4-3, the J gene TRBJ2-7; TRBD2 might be the D (7 bases). The CDR3 sequence is 14 residues long. CDR1 and CDR2 (germline): LGHNA, YSLEER. V was shortened by 2 bases and J by 6 bases, with 14 bases between the two germline ends. The CDR3 spells CASSQTGGPSEQYF. CDR3 nucleotides: TGCGCCAGCAGCCAAACCGGGGGGCCGAGCGAGCAGTACTTC.

The chain carries TRBV19 and TRBJ1-5, with D hard to call. Germline CDR1 reads LNHDA; CDR2 reads SQIVND (reference sequence). CDR3 length: 14 amino acids. The V gene lost 5 bases and the J gene lost 0 bases, with 8 bases spanning the gap. The CDR3, as DNA: TGTGCCAGTAGTTCCCGGGATAGCAATCAGCCCCAGCATTTT. As protein: CASSSRDSNQPQHF.

V is TRBV7-2 and J is TRBJ2-5; D not certain. The CDR3 is made up of 13 amino acids. Between the trimmed V and J ends, which lost 1 base and 7 bases, there was a span of 10 bases. Germline V gene data show CDR1 as SGHTA and CDR2 as FQGNSA. The DNA of the CDR3 is TGTGCCAGCAGCTTAGTCGGGTCCGGGACCCAGTACTTC. Protein product: CASSLVGSGTQYF.

This clone occurred once. The CDR3 protein is CASSPSADTQYF. The DNA for the CDR3 is TGTGCCAGCAGTCCGAGCGCAGATACGCAGTATTTT. The rearrangement links TRBV2 to TRBJ2-3; D gene unclear. The CDR3 is made up of 12 amino acids. Trimming took 5 bases from V and 4 from J, leaving 7 bases between them. Germline V gene lookup returns CDR1 SNHLY and CDR2 FYNNEI.

The rearrangement joins TRBV7-3 to TRBJ2-2; D ambiguous. This CDR3 is 16 amino acids long. Germline V gene sequence: CDR1 SGHTA, CDR2 FQGTGA. V was pared by 1 base and J by 0 bases, with 9 bases between. This chain's CDR3 is CASSLNPGANTGELFF. The CDR3 DNA reads TGTGCCAGCAGCTTAAACCCGGGTGCGAACACCGGGGAGCTGTTTTTT.

The rearrangement uses TRBV5-1 and TRBJ2-2; 9 bases agree with TRBD1. The germline CDR1 and CDR2 sequences are SGHRS and YFSETQ. This CDR3 comprises 15 residues. Unmatched junction bases numbered 3, after V lost 2 bases and J lost 4 bases. The CDR3 DNA sequence: TGCGCCAGCAGCTTTCGGACAGGGGCCACCGGGGAGCTGTTTTTT. Its translation is CASSFRTGATGELFF. The full variable domain, completed using reference TRBV5-1 and TRBJ2-2, is KAGVTQTPRYLIKTRGQQVTLSCSPISGHRSVSWYQQTPGQGLQFLFEYFSETQRNKGNFPGRFSGRQFSNSRSEMNVSTLELGDSALYLCASSFRTGATGELFFGEGSRLTVL.